Sequencing of this TCR beta chain was carried out in a study of T cells after yellow fever vaccination. Study conclusions and caveats: Among all clonotypes, a small share was observed in both CD4 and CD8 compartments. Weaker overall was a secondary response that nonetheless peaked faster, on day 5 versus 15.

Germline loops: CDR1 SGHRS, CDR2 YFSETQ. The CDR3 is made up of 14 amino acids. With 2 bases clipped from V and 3 bases from J, the junction kept 0 bases outside the gene matches. MiXCR was run by TCRdb on the 5' RACE reads, yielding one entry per CDR3 protein. Here the sample spans some 300,000 distinct CDR3 sequences, roughly 9% being singletons. This clonotype was seen many times. Its specificity is unknown. The chain links TRBV5-1 to TRBJ2-5, with 11 nucleotides matching TRBD2. The sample consisted of CD4+ T cells sorted from PBMCs, taken 5 days after the yellow fever booster vaccination. The TCR comes from a man aged 18 to 30 who received the YFV17D yellow fever vaccine. The CDR3 reads CASSLLAGEETQYF. As DNA, the CDR3 is TGCGCCAGCAGCTTACTAGCGGGGGAAGAGACCCAGTACTTC. The variable domain in full, completed from reference TRBV5-1 and TRBJ2-5, reads KAGVTQTPRYLIKTRGQQVTLSCSPISGHRSVSWYQQTPGQGLQFLFEYFSETQRNKGNFPGRFSGRQFSNSRSEMNVSTLELGDSALYLCASSLLAGEETQYFGPGTRLLVL.